The 25 T cell receptor beta chains given below trace back to one sample, sequenced in a study of T cells in Graves' hyperthyroidism and ophthalmopathy (dated by TCRdb to about 2019). The method was multiplex PCR. For sequencing, an Illumina HiSeq 2000 was employed. The TCR beta CDR3 regions were amplified from the RNA transcripts. The TCR CDR3 was subjected to a first round of RT-PCR using the HTBI primer set and the Qiagen OneStep RT-PCR kit. The public reads were run again by TCRdb, first through fastp at Q25 and then through MiXCR, and only productive beta chains were kept. Identical CDR3 proteins give one entry, which carries the most common genes and DNA. Across this sample there are about 420,000 distinct CDR3 sequences, with 12% to 15% seen only once. Of the sample, approximately 5.8% falls within the top ten clones. The specimen sequenced was blood. These receptors were collected from a woman between 18 and 29 years old with Graves' hyperthyroidism.

The table lists this clonotype with many counts. J is TRBJ1-1 and V is TRBV29-1, with D maybe TRBD1 (5 bases). CDR1 is SQVTM and CDR2 is ANQGSEA in the germline V gene. V lost 6 bases, J lost 1 base, and 12 bases lay in between. This CDR3 comprises 13 residues. CDR3 residues: CSVRTGENTEAFF. The DNA of the CDR3 is TGCAGCGTCCGAACAGGCGAGAACACTGAAGCTTTCTTT.

This clonotype was seen ten or more times. The rearrangement links TRBV15 to TRBJ2-1, with 8 bases lining up with TRBD1. The CDR3 is 16 amino acids. The germline CDR1 and CDR2 sequences are LNHNV and YYDKDF (reference sequence). V trimming: 0 bases; J trimming: 8 bases; junction bases outside the gene matches: 9. As DNA, the CDR3 is TGTGCCACCAGCAGAGATCGGGCAGGGGGCGAAGATGAGCAGTTCTTC. This sequence encodes CATSRDRAGGEDEQFF.

The chain recombines TRBV20-1 with TRBJ2-1; D call uncertain. V shed 2 bases and J shed 3 bases, with 14 bases lying between them. CDR1 and CDR2 (germline): DFQATT, SNEGSKA (reference sequence). The CDR3 consists of 15 residues. In nucleotides, the CDR3 is TGCAGTGCTAGACGAGCCGGTAGGAACTACAATGAGCAGTTCTTC. This codes for CSARRAGRNYNEQFF.

J is TRBJ2-2 and V is TRBV2, with TRBD1 matching over 10 bases. V lost 6 bases to trimming and J lost 6 bases; unmatched junction nucleotides: 4. CDR1 and CDR2 (germline): SNHLY, FYNNEI. This CDR3 region has 14 residues. The CDR3: CASRFGTGAGELFF. The CDR3 region has the DNA TGTGCCAGCAGATTTGGGACAGGGGCCGGGGAGCTGTTTTTT.

This clonotype was detected many times. This chain connects TRBV30 to TRBJ1-1; D is uncertain. The CDR3 length is 11 residues. Trimming pared 2 bases from V and 0 bases from J, leaving 1 base between. Looked up from germline, CDR1 is GTSNPN and CDR2 is SVGIG (reference sequence). The CDR3 coding sequence is TGTGCCTGGAGTATGAACACTGAAGCTTTCTTT. Protein product: CAWSMNTEAFF. The full variable domain, with the rest looked up from reference TRBV30 and TRBJ1-1, is SQTIHQWPATLVQPVGSPLSLECTVEGTSNPNLYWYRQAAGRGLQLLFYSVGIGQISSEVPQNLSASRPQDRQFILSSKKLLLSDSGFYLCAWSMNTEAFFGQGTRLTVV.

The chain combines TRBV20-1 with TRBJ1-2; 10 bases align to TRBD1. This CDR3 region has 15 residues. Trimming took 3 bases from V and 7 from J; bases not matched to a gene: 11. CDR1 is DFQATT and CDR2 is SNEGSKA in the germline V gene (reference sequence). The CDR3 DNA reads as TGCAGTGCTAGTAAGACCGGGACAGGGGCCGGTGGCTACACCTTC. This codes for CSASKTGTGAGGYTF.

This clonotype was seen a few times. The chain joins TRBV27 to TRBJ2-5, with 7 nucleotides matching TRBD1. V lost 5 bases, J lost 11 bases, and 20 bases stayed unmatched. Germline loops: CDR1 MNHEY, CDR2 SMNVEV (reference sequence). The CDR3 has 16 residues. CDR3 sequence reads: CASSPRVGTATGTQYF. In nucleotides, the CDR3 is TGTGCCAGCAGTCCACGGGTTGGGACAGCTACCGGGACGCAGTACTTC.

The table lists this clonotype with a count of one. A much larger clone differs from this one at a single base, so this may be a read error. This chain joins TRBV5-1 and TRBJ2-1, with 14 bases identical to TRBD2. The length of the CDR3 is 15 residues. V shed 4 bases and J 10 bases; nucleotides not matched to a gene: 7. Germline loops: CDR1 SGHRS, CDR2 YFSETQ. CDR3 coding DNA: TGCGCCAGCAGCGGGGGACTAGCGGGAGACTACGAGCAGTTCTTC. This codes for CASSGGLAGDYEQFF.

This clonotype was counted only a few times. V is TRBV6-1 and J is TRBJ2-1, with 8 bases identical to TRBD2. V shed 0 bases, J shed 9 bases, and the junction held 7 bases outside the gene matches. This CDR3 has 15 residues. Germline CDR1 reads MNHNS; CDR2 reads SASEGT. The DNA of the CDR3 is TGTGCCAGCAGTGAAGCGGGACTAGGTCTGGGTGAGCAGTTCTTC. Protein product: CASSEAGLGLGEQFF.

This clonotype was counted many times. The V and J genes are TRBV12-3 or TRBV12-4 and TRBJ2-7; D is undetermined. This CDR3 comprises 11 residues. With 3 bases removed from V and 7 bases from J, the gap between germline ends came to 7 bases. The CDR3 DNA is TGTGCCAGCAGTTTGTTGAGGGAGCAGTACTTC. Protein sequence: CASSLLREQYF.

The sample holds many counts of this clonotype. CDR3 sequence reads: CSARGSGRSSYEQYF. In DNA form, the CDR3 reads TGCAGTGCTAGAGGTAGCGGGAGGAGCTCCTACGAGCAGTACTTC. The chain has TRBV20-1 and TRBJ2-7; 10 bases align to TRBD2. CDR1 DFQATT and CDR2 SNEGSKA come from the germline V gene (reference sequence). The CDR3 spans 15 residues. V trimming: 1 base; J trimming: 0 bases; junction bases outside the gene matches: 3.

This clonotype showed up just a few times. The CDR3 reads CAWSGRGQPQHF. The CDR3 DNA reads TGTGCCTGGAGTGGGAGGGGTCAGCCCCAGCATTTT. This sequence joins TRBV30 and TRBJ1-5; TRBD1 is a possible D gene (5 bases). The CDR3 runs 12 residues. CDR1 and CDR2 from the germline V gene are GTSNPN and SVGIG (reference sequence). V was pared by 1 base and J by 6 bases, with 7 bases between.

This clonotype showed up just a few times. The chain links TRBV30 to TRBJ2-1, with D uncertain. Germline CDR1 and CDR2: GTSNPN and SVGIG (reference sequence). V dropped 7 bases and J dropped 5 bases, with 12 bases sitting between them. The CDR3 is made up of 12 amino acids. CDR3 region: CASSNPHNEQFF. CDR3 DNA sequence: TGTGCCTCGTCTAACCCCCACAATGAGCAGTTCTTC.

This clonotype was seen at least ten times. This chain uses TRBV2 with TRBJ1-6; a weak D match, TRBD1 (6 bases). Germline V CDR1 and CDR2: SNHLY, FYNNEI. The CDR3 extends over 15 amino acids. Trimming took 6 bases from V and 7 from J, leaving 16 bases between them. In DNA, the CDR3 is TGTGCCAGCAGCGACGGGGGGGGCGGGAATTCACCCCTCCACTTT. Translation gives CASSDGGGGNSPLHF.

This clonotype was counted at least ten times. This chain uses TRBV27 with TRBJ2-5, with D perhaps matching TRBD1 or TRBD2 (5 bases each). V dropped 5 bases and J dropped 3 bases, with 13 bases sitting between them. The CDR3 runs 14 residues. The germline V gene encodes CDR1 MNHEY and CDR2 SMNVEV (reference sequence). CDR3: CASSPRDPEETQYF. The CDR3 bases are TGTGCCAGCAGTCCTCGGGACCCTGAAGAGACCCAGTACTTC.

This clonotype was picked up a small number of times. This chain connects TRBV6-2 or TRBV6-3 to TRBJ1-2; maybe TRBD1 (6 bases). The CDR3 is 13 amino acids. V gave up 5 bases and J gave up 7 bases, with 14 bases separating them. CDR1 MNHEY and CDR2 SVGEGT come from the germline V gene. The CDR3 region is CASSPGQTAGYTF. The DNA for the CDR3 is TGTGCCAGCAGTCCCGGACAGACCGCTGGCTACACCTTC.

CDR3 sequence: CASSLPGLARREQFF. In DNA, the CDR3 is TGTGCCAGCAGCCTTCCGGGACTAGCGAGGAGGGAGCAGTTCTTC. V and J are TRBV28 and TRBJ2-1, with 10 positions matching TRBD2. Per the germline V gene, CDR1 is MDHEN and CDR2 is SYDVKM. The CDR3 sequence is 15 residues long. V shed 6 bases and J 10 bases; nucleotides not matched to a gene: 12.

There are a few counts of this clonotype. The chain is built from TRBV5-1 and TRBJ1-6; weak D call: TRBD1 (6 bases). Deletions cut 4 bases from V and 7 bases from J, with 15 bases between. The CDR3 has 15 amino acids. The germline CDR1 and CDR2 sequences are SGHRS and YFSETQ. DNA of the CDR3: TGCGCCAGCAGCCGCCAGGGGATTTCGAATTCACCCCTCCACTTT. It yields the protein CASSRQGISNSPLHF.

Many counts were recorded for this clonotype. The chain has TRBV20-1 and TRBJ2-7; D call uncertain. The germline gives CDR1 DFQATT, CDR2 SNEGSKA (reference sequence). The ends were cut back, 3 bases at V and 5 bases at J, with 11 bases in the middle. This CDR3 is 12 amino acids long. The CDR3 spells CSASLLLDEQYF. CDR3 sequence (DNA): TGCAGTGCTAGTCTCCTCCTTGACGAGCAGTACTTC.

About this clonotype: This may be a read error, as it is one base from a much larger clone. The rearrangement joins TRBV3-1 to TRBJ2-5, with TRBD2 identical over 8 bases. Looked up from germline, CDR1 is LGHDT and CDR2 is YNNKEL (reference sequence). V was clipped by 2 bases and J by 4 bases; unmatched bases: 9. This CDR3 spans 16 amino acids. In DNA form, the CDR3 reads TGTGCCAGCAGCCAATTAGGCGGGCTAGCGGGAGAGACCCAGTACTTC. Translating gives CASSQLGGLAGETQYF.

This clonotype has a count of ten or more. This rearrangement joins TRBV11-2 to TRBJ2-1; TRBD2 matches at 8 bases. The CDR3 totals 18 residues. The germline V gene has CDR1 SGHAT and CDR2 FQNNGV. V shed 0 bases and J 12 bases; nucleotides not matched to a gene: 19. CDR3 nucleotides: TGTGCCAGCAGCTTAGATCTCTTTTTTGGCGGGGGGCGGACGTCGCAGTTCTTC. As protein: CASSLDLFFGGGRTSQFF.

This clonotype turned up a few times. This chain joins TRBV6-5 and TRBJ2-7; D is ambiguous. The V gene's germline CDR1 is MNHEY and CDR2 SVGAGI. Trimming pared 0 bases from V and 5 bases from J, leaving 11 bases between. The CDR3 loop spans 14 amino acids. The CDR3 DNA follows: TGTGCCAGCAGTTACTCAAGGGCTAGGGACGAGCAGTACTTC. This gives the protein CASSYSRARDEQYF.

This clonotype was detected many times. The chain carries TRBV14 and TRBJ2-1; 8 bases fit TRBD1. V lost 2 bases to trimming and J lost 8 bases; unmatched junction nucleotides: 2. Germline lookup yields CDR1 SGHDN and CDR2 FVKESK. This CDR3 has 13 residues. CDR3 region: CASSQQGADEQFF. CDR3 DNA sequence: TGTGCCAGCAGCCAACAGGGGGCTGATGAGCAGTTCTTC.

The chain employs TRBV10-3 and TRBJ2-5; D is undetermined. Between the trimmed V and J ends, which lost 8 bases and 1 base, there was a span of 8 bases. Per germline, CDR1 ENHRY and CDR2 SYGVKD. The CDR3 runs to 12 residues. CDR3 in amino acids: CAIGPAQETQYF. The CDR3 nucleotides read TGTGCCATCGGCCCAGCCCAAGAGACCCAGTACTTC.

This clonotype was found many times. The chain links TRBV27 to TRBJ2-2; 8 nucleotides match TRBD2. J lost 8 bases, V lost 6 bases, and 11 bases had no gene match. Per germline, CDR1 MNHEY and CDR2 SMNVEV (reference sequence). The CDR3 is 15 residues long. The CDR3 DNA is TGTGCCAGCAGCCAACAAGCGGGAGTTTCTGGGGAGCTGTTTTTT. The encoded protein is CASSQQAGVSGELFF.